The TCR beta chain under discussion was sequenced for a study of shared clonotypes between healthy human individuals. Overall study context: Plates per donor: three CD4 naive, three CD4 memory, two CD8 naive, one CD8 memory.

As regards this clone: This CDR3 is also generated by other DNA sequences in the sample.

V lost 8 bases and J 5 bases, leaving 4 bases between the germline ends. Germline V CDR1 and CDR2: MDHEN, SYDVKM. The length of the CDR3 is 9 residues. The donors were adults (healthy and HIV-negative) with no recent acute infections or vaccinations. Data came from immunoSEQ multiplex PCR; TCRdb stores just in-frame clones and leaves some out. This repertoire shows some 2,500,000 clones, roughly 93% found once; its top ten account for 0.36%. The receptor was isolated from a man aged 18-30 years in good health. Some clones in this sample may be carry-over from other donors' samples. The sequenced sample consisted of naive CD4+ T cells from PBMCs. Stated subset: CD45RA+ positively selected. The J gene is TRBJ2-7, the V gene TRBV28; D not resolved. In nucleotides, the CDR3 is TGTGCCAGCGGGGACGAGCAGTACTTC. It translates to CASGDEQYF.